A selection of T cell receptor beta chains follows, all from one sample in a study of cytomegalovirus exposure and HLA in healthy donors. Clones were read by immunoSEQ multiplex PCR, and TCRdb kept only the in-frame ones, dropping some. Among under 90,000 clones listed, 65% to 75% were seen once. Sample: PBMCs. The receptors were gathered from a man aged 35 to 55 in good health and CMV-seropositive. The CDR3 runs from the conserved cysteine through the conserved F or W. D genes are given only for firm matches. Clone size is shown for a subset of rows, as once, few, many or a class of expanded clone.

TRBJ2-1,16,NA,NA,TRBV4-1,CASSRDWSVAKYEQFF,TGCGCCAGCAGCCGTGATTGGAGCGTGGCCAAGTACGAGCAGTTCTTC
TRBJ2-1,14,NA,NA,TRBV7-9,CASSSGLPGNEQFF,TGTGCCAGCAGCTCGGGACTTCCTGGCAATGAGCAGTTCTTC
TRBJ2-7,14,NA,TRBD1,TRBV18,CASSPGTDSYEQYF,TGTGCCAGCTCACCCGGGACAGATTCCTACGAGCAGTACTTC
TRBJ2-7,11,NA,NA,TRBV30,CAWRWDCEQYF,TGTGCCTGGAGATGGGACTGCGAGCAGTACTTC
TRBJ1-4,16,NA,TRBD1,TRBV9,CASSGGTGRTNEKLFF,TGTGCCAGCAGCGGGGGGACAGGGCGAACTAATGAAAAACTGTTTTTT
TRBJ1-4,14,NA,NA,TRBV28,CASSNRALNEKLFF,TGTGCCAGCAGCAACAGGGCCCTTAATGAAAAACTGTTTTTT
TRBJ2-3,11,NA,NA,TRBV20-1,CSAELTDTQYF,TGCAGTGCTGAGTTGACAGATACGCAGTATTTT
TRBJ2-3,14,NA,TRBD2,TRBV10-2,CASREAGGPDTQYF,TGCGCCAGCAGAGAGGCGGGGGGGCCAGATACGCAGTATTTT
TRBJ2-7,14,NA,TRBD1,TRBV28,CASTQGSIVYEQYF,TGTGCCAGCACACAGGGGAGTATTGTCTACGAGCAGTACTTC
TRBJ2-2,15,NA,TRBD1,TRBV7-7,CASGTGTGVTGELFF,TGTGCCAGCGGCACTGGGACAGGGGTCACCGGGGAGCTGTTTTTT
TRBJ2-1,15,NA,TRBD2,TRBV7-9,CASSLGGGTYNEQFF,TGTGCCAGCAGCTTAGGGGGGGGAACCTACAATGAGCAGTTCTTC
TRBJ1-6,13,NA,NA,TRBV30,CAWRELDNSPLHF,TGTGCCTGGAGAGAGCTAGATAATTCACCCCTCCACTTT
TRBJ2-3,16,NA,TRBD2,TRBV18,CASSPGLAVHTDTQYF,TGTGCCAGCTCACCAGGGCTAGCGGTTCACACAGATACGCAGTATTTT
TRBJ1-3,14,NA,NA,TRBV7-9,CASSLIPIQDTIYF,TGTGCCAGCAGCTTAATTCCTATTCAGGACACCATATATTTT
TRBJ1-1,13,NA,NA,TRBV11-3,CASSSRPQTEAFF,TGTGCCAGCAGCTCCAGGCCCCAAACTGAAGCTTTCTTT
TRBJ1-2,15,NA,NA,TRBV19,CASSITRQGILGYTF,TGTGCCAGTAGTATTACGCGGCAGGGGATCCTTGGCTACACCTTC
TRBJ1-4,14,NA,NA,TRBV30,CAWGRGTTNEKLFF,TGTGCCTGGGGAAGGGGGACGACTAATGAAAAACTGTTTTTT
TRBJ2-1,16,NA,NA,TRBV4-2,CASSQEGGPYGNEQFF,TGTGCCAGCAGCCAAGAGGGGGGGCCCTACGGGAATGAGCAGTTCTTC
TRBJ2-7,13,few,NA,TRBV10-1,CASDRDFSYEQYF,TGCGCCAGCGATCGGGACTTCTCCTACGAGCAGTACTTC
TRBJ1-1,13,NA,TRBD1,TRBV19,CASSGQGGTEAFF,TGTGCCAGTAGTGGACAGGGAGGCACTGAAGCTTTCTTT